Listed below are T cell receptor beta chains from one sample, sequenced in a study of cytomegalovirus exposure and HLA in healthy donors. TCRdb's copy holds only in-frame clones and misses some; the assay was immunoSEQ multiplex PCR. The profile shows about 240,000 clones, 86% of them singletons. Sequenced input: PBMCs. The receptor source for this set is a woman aged 25 to 39 in good health and CMV-seropositive. The CDR3 runs from the conserved cysteine through the conserved F or W. The D gene is left open where the match is weak. Where a row states a size, it is once, few, many or the class of an expanded clone; other rows omit it.

v_gene	j_gene	d_gene	abundance	CDR3nt	CDR3aa
TRBV9	TRBJ2-2	-	-	TGTGCCAGCAGCGTAGATACGGGGTTAAACACCGGGGAGCTGTTTTTT	CASSVDTGLNTGELFF
TRBV10-2	TRBJ1-5	-	once	TGCGCCAGCGGGGGAGGGAACAATCAGCCCCAGCATTTT	CASGGGNNQPQHF
TRBV7-9	TRBJ2-1	-	-	TGTGCCAGCAGCTTAGGCCAGAACAATGAGCAGTTCTTC	CASSLGQNNEQFF
TRBV4-1	TRBJ1-1	TRBD1	few	TGCGCCAGCATGGGACAGGGAAGAACTGAAGCTTTCTTT	CASMGQGRTEAFF
TRBV5-5	TRBJ2-3	TRBD2	-	TGTGCCAGCAGCCCCCGTGGGTCTAGCGGGATTAGAGATACGCAGTATTTT	CASSPRGSSGIRDTQYF
TRBV5-1	TRBJ1-1	-	-	TGCGCCAGCAGCTTGAGGGGGGGCATTGCGAGTAACACTGAAGCTTTCTTT	CASSLRGGIASNTEAFF
TRBV7-6	TRBJ2-1	-	-	TGTGCCAGCAGCTTGACAAACTACAATGAGCAGTTCTTC	CASSLTNYNEQFF
TRBV18	TRBJ1-5	TRBD1	-	TGTGCCAGCTCACCGTATGGTCAGACAGGGCTCAATCAGCCCCAGCATTTT	CASSPYGQTGLNQPQHF
TRBV30	TRBJ2-7	TRBD1	-	TGTGCCTTTAGGGACAGGGGACAATACGAGCAGTACTTC	CAFRDRGQYEQYF
TRBV29-1	TRBJ1-2	-	-	TGCAGCGTTGGGAACGGAGGTGGCTACACCTTC	CSVGNGGGYTF
TRBV5-4	TRBJ2-1	TRBD1	-	TGTGCCAGCAGTATAACAGGGGGCGCATTTAACAATGAGCAGTTCTTC	CASSITGGAFNNEQFF
TRBV30	TRBJ1-4	-	-	TGTGCCTGGAGTGTCGGTAGGGGGAATGAAAAACTGTTTTTT	CAWSVGRGNEKLFF
TRBV19	TRBJ1-2	-	once	TGTGCCAGTAGTATACTAGGGGCGGGCTACACCTTC	CASSILGAGYTF
TRBV6-1	TRBJ1-5	TRBD1	-	TGTGCCAGCAGAGGGGACAGGGGCGGCAATCAGCCCCAGCATTTT	CASRGDRGGNQPQHF
TRBV5-8	TRBJ1-2	-	few	TGTGCCAGCAGCTTGGCCGACATTTATGGCTACACCTTC	CASSLADIYGYTF
TRBV4-1	TRBJ2-5	-	-	TGCGCCAGCGCTCCGAGGTTGGGTTCGGCGGAGACCCAGTACTTC	CASAPRLGSAETQYF
TRBV14	TRBJ1-1	-	once	TGTGCCAGCAGCCAAGACCCGGTGGTCAACACTGAAGCTTTCTTT	CASSQDPVVNTEAFF
TRBV27	TRBJ2-1	TRBD2	-	TGTGCCAGCAGTTTCAAGGGGGAGACTAGCGGGAGGGATTCCTACAATGAGCAGTTCTTC	CASSFKGETSGRDSYNEQFF
TRBV19	TRBJ2-2	TRBD2	-	TGTGCCAGTAGTGCGCCATGGGGGGGACTTCAGAACACCGGGGAGCTGTTTTTT	CASSAPWGGLQNTGELFF
TRBV4-2	TRBJ2-3	TRBD2	-	TGTGCCAGCAGCCAGGGGGACTACAGCACAGATACGCAGTATTTT	CASSQGDYSTDTQYF
TRBV12-5	TRBJ1-5	-	-	TGTGCTAGTGGTTTGGTACTGGGGCGGCGGCCTGGTCGACTTAGCAATCAGCCCCAGCATTTT	CASGLVLGRRPGRLSNQPQHF
TRBV7-9	TRBJ1-4	-	-	TGTGCCAGCAGCCGTGGGGCAAATGAAAAACTGTTTTTT	CASSRGANEKLFF
TRBV7-9	TRBJ2-5	-	once	TGTGCCAGCAGCCTAGGCCAGTGGGAGACCCAGTACTTC	CASSLGQWETQYF
TRBV2	TRBJ1-3	-	-	TGTGCCAGCAGACAGAGTCCGACCTCTGGAAACACCATATATTTT	CASRQSPTSGNTIYF
TRBV5-1	TRBJ2-6	-	-	TGCGCCAGCAGCTTGGCGGCTGGGGCCAACGTCCTGACTTTC	CASSLAAGANVLTF
TRBV11-3	TRBJ2-1	TRBD2	-	TGTGCTACCGTCACTAGCGGTCCCCTTAATGAGCAGTTCTTC	CATVTSGPLNEQFF
TRBV6-1	TRBJ2-5	TRBD1	-	TGTGCCAGCAGTGAAGGGGACAGGGGGCTGTTGGAGACCCAGTACTTC	CASSEGDRGLLETQYF
TRBV29-1	TRBJ1-1	-	-	TGCAGCCTAAGTGACGGTGCGGACACTGAAGCTTTCTTT	CSLSDGADTEAFF
TRBV25-1	TRBJ2-4	-	-	TGTGCCAGCAGTGACCCCCAGGGAGGACTAAACATTCAGTACTTC	CASSDPQGGLNIQYF
TRBV9	TRBJ2-2	TRBD2	-	TGTGCCAGCAGCGTGGGACTAGCGGGCGGCGGGAACACCGGGGAGCTGTTTTTT	CASSVGLAGGGNTGELFF
TRBV4-2	TRBJ2-7	TRBD2	few	TGTGCCAGCAGCCCCGGGGGGGGCTACGAGCAGTACTTC	CASSPGGGYEQYF
TRBV28	TRBJ2-5	TRBD2	-	TGTGCCAGCAGTTTATCGTCTAGCGGGAAGGAGACCCAGTACTTC	CASSLSSSGKETQYF
TRBV6-5	TRBJ1-5	-	few	TGTGCCAGCAGCCTGAGCCAGGGAGGTCAGCCCCAGCATTTT	CASSLSQGGQPQHF
TRBV11-3	TRBJ2-7	-	few	TGTGCCAGCAGCTTAGGAGGGCACTACGAGCAGTACTTC	CASSLGGHYEQYF
TRBV27	TRBJ2-2	TRBD1	-	TGTGCCAGCAGTTTGGACAGGGCGGACACCGGGGAGCTGTTTTTT	CASSLDRADTGELFF
TRBV6-1	TRBJ2-5	-	-	TGTGCCATTTCTGTGGGCGTAAACCATGAAGAGACCCAGTACTTC	CAISVGVNHEETQYF
TRBV13	TRBJ2-7	TRBD1	-	TGTGCCAGCAGCGCTTTCACAGGGGGCGCGTCCTACGAGCAGTACTTC	CASSAFTGGASYEQYF
TRBV7-9	TRBJ1-2	-	-	TGTGCTTTGAGAGAGTTGTTGAACGTGGGGGGTTTCTATGGCTACACCTTC	CALRELLNVGGFYGYTF
TRBV7-8	TRBJ2-3	TRBD2	few	TGTGCCAGCAGCCCGCTTAGCGGGAGGGCCGGGGCAGATACGCAGTATTTT	CASSPLSGRAGADTQYF
TRBV28	TRBJ2-7	-	-	TGTGCCAGCAGCCGAACTTTCGGACAGAGCTACGAGCAGTACTTC	CASSRTFGQSYEQYF
TRBV27	TRBJ2-7	TRBD2	few	TGTGCCAGCCGTGGACTAGCGGGAATCTCCTACGAGCAGTACTTC	CASRGLAGISYEQYF
TRBV5-1	TRBJ2-1	-	-	TGCGCCAGCAGCTTCCGACAGTGGGGCAATGAGCAGTTCTTC	CASSFRQWGNEQFF
TRBV28	TRBJ2-3	-	once	TGTGCCAGCCGAGGCGGTGCTAGCACAGATACGCAGTATTTT	CASRGGASTDTQYF
TRBV30	TRBJ2-1	-	-	TGTGCCTGGACTTCCTACAATGAGCAGTTCTTC	CAWTSYNEQFF
TRBV10-3	TRBJ1-5	-	-	TGTGCCATCAGTGAGTCGACTAACAGCAATCAGCCCCAGCATTTT	CAISESTNSNQPQHF
TRBV19	TRBJ2-3	TRBD1	once	TGTGCCAGTACCCGGGACAGGGCGGCAGATACGCAGTATTTT	CASTRDRAADTQYF
TRBV27	TRBJ2-5	-	-	TGTGCCAGCAGTTTTGGCCTAGAGTCGGGGACCCAGTACTTC	CASSFGLESGTQYF
TRBV27	TRBJ1-2	-	-	TGTGCCAGCAGTTCGCGGGGCCAAAGGAGTGGCTACACCTTC	CASSSRGQRSGYTF
TRBV6-6	TRBJ1-5	-	-	TGTGCCAGCAGTTACCCCCCGGGTGACGGCGGGTTCCAGCATTTT	CASSYPPGDGGFQHF
TRBV5-1	TRBJ1-2	TRBD1	few	TGCGCCAGCAGCTTGGAGACAGGGAGCTATGGCTACACCTTC	CASSLETGSYGYTF